The rows below give T cell receptor beta chains drawn from one sample of a study of identical twins. MiXCR, applied by TCRdb to the 5' RACE reads, yields one record per CDR3 protein. The repertoire has about 900,000 distinct CDR3 sequences, approximately 13% of them found once; the top ten carry around 1.5%. These data are also associated with another study on yellow fever vaccine responses in identical twins.

Sample: PBMCs. Receptors originate from a young woman in good health. CDR3s include the opening cysteine and the closing phenylalanine or tryptophan. Fields, in order: D gene, clone size, J gene, CDR3 length, V gene, CDR3 DNA, CDR3 protein. The D gene is left open where the match is weak. Part of the rows lack a size; the others show once, few, many or a class for expanded clones.

>TRBD1|NA|TRBJ2-5|15|TRBV7-9
TGTGCCAGCAGCATCAGAGGACAGGCGAAAGAGACCCAGTACTTC
CASSIRGQAKETQYF
>TRBD2|few|TRBJ2-1|15|TRBV6-2/TRBV6-3
TGTGCCAGCAGCCCCCTAGGACTAGGGTACAATGAGCAGTTCTTC
CASSPLGLGYNEQFF
>TRBD2|few|TRBJ2-5|13|TRBV20-1
TGCAGTGCTAGAAAGACTAGCGGGGAGACCCAGTACTTC
CSARKTSGETQYF
>NA|NA|TRBJ1-1|15|TRBV6-2/TRBV6-3
TGTGCCAGCAAGGGCTTCAAGCAGGGGAACACTGAAGCTTTCTTT
CASKGFKQGNTEAFF
>NA|few|TRBJ2-1|15|TRBV7-6
TGTGCCAGCAGCCCTGGGACCGCACCCTTCAATGAGCAGTTCTTC
CASSPGTAPFNEQFF
>TRBD1|few|TRBJ1-3|17|TRBV24-1
TGTGCCACCAGTGAATCCCCCGGGACAGGGACTGGAAACACCATATATTTT
CATSESPGTGTGNTIYF
>NA|NA|TRBJ2-4|16|TRBV28
TGTGCCAGCAGTTCTGGAGGGGCGAGAGCCAAAAACATTCAGTACTTC
CASSSGGARAKNIQYF
>TRBD2|few|TRBJ2-5|14|TRBV2
TGTGCCAGCATGGGTGACCCGGGACTAGCTTCCCAGTACTTC
CASMGDPGLASQYF
>NA|NA|TRBJ2-7|14|TRBV6-7
TGTGCCAGCAGGAAAGATACGGCGGATTACGAGCAGTACTTC
CASRKDTADYEQYF
>TRBD2|many|TRBJ2-3|16|TRBV12-3/TRBV12-4
TGTGCCAGCAGTTTACAGCGGGAGGGCTTCACAGATACGCAGTATTTT
CASSLQREGFTDTQYF
>NA|NA|TRBJ1-5|14|TRBV2
TGTGCCAGCAGTGCGTTGCAGTACAATCAGCCCCAGCATTTT
CASSALQYNQPQHF
>NA|few|TRBJ1-1|14|TRBV20-1
TGCAGTGAATCCGGGGGCAGGGGTAACACTGAAGCTTTCTTT
CSESGGRGNTEAFF
>NA|many|TRBJ2-2|13|TRBV5-1
TGTGCCAGCAGTGTACAAAACACCGGGGAGCTGTTTTTT
CASSVQNTGELFF
>TRBD1|NA|TRBJ1-5|15|TRBV4-1
TGCGCCAGCAGCACAGGACAGGGGGCTGGTCAGCCCCAGCATTTT
CASSTGQGAGQPQHF
>TRBD2|once|TRBJ2-1|17|TRBV11-2
TGTGCCAGCAGCCCCCGGGCTAGCGGGGGGCTCCACAATGAGCAGTTCTTC
CASSPRASGGLHNEQFF
>NA|NA|TRBJ2-1|13|TRBV6-1
TGTGCCAGCATCGGGCATTACAACAATGAGCAGTTCTTC
CASIGHYNNEQFF
>TRBD1|many|TRBJ1-1|14|TRBV12-3/TRBV12-4
TGTGCCAGCAGTCCGGGACAGGGAAAAGCTGAAGCTTTCTTT
CASSPGQGKAEAFF
>NA|NA|TRBJ2-3|16|TRBV9
TGTGCCAGCAGCGTCTGGGACTTACTCGAGGCGGATACGCAGTATTTT
CASSVWDLLEADTQYF
>NA|few|TRBJ1-1|14|TRBV7-6
TGTGCCAGCAGCATCTCTCTGGGGGGCACTGAAGCTTTCTTT
CASSISLGGTEAFF
>TRBD2|NA|TRBJ2-1|15|TRBV3-1
TGTGCCAGCAGCCAGGGCAGCGGGAGGGGGGGGGAGCAGTTCTTC
CASSQGSGRGGEQFF
>NA|many|TRBJ2-1|12|TRBV10-3
TGTGCCATCAGTGACCCCTACAATGAGCAGTTCTTC
CAISDPYNEQFF
>TRBD2|few|TRBJ2-7|16|TRBV7-2
TGTGCCAGCAGCCCGAGGGGAGCGGGAGGGCCCCACGAGCAGTACTTC
CASSPRGAGGPHEQYF
>NA|NA|TRBJ2-1|11|TRBV12-3/TRBV12-4
TGTGCCAGCAGACCCGACAATGAGCAGTTCTTC
CASRPDNEQFF
>NA|few|TRBJ1-4|16|TRBV11-2
TGTGCCAGCAGCTCGATTGTCAGGGGAGCTAATGAAAAACTGTTTTTT
CASSSIVRGANEKLFF
>NA|few|TRBJ2-5|11|TRBV5-1
TGCGCCAGCAGCAGCCACGAGACCCAGTACTTC
CASSSHETQYF
>NA|few|TRBJ2-5|14|TRBV6-1
TGTGCCAGCAGTAATCGTTGGGGTGGGGAGACCCAGTACTTC
CASSNRWGGETQYF
>TRBD1|few|TRBJ2-5|16|TRBV20-1
TGCAGTGCTAGAGTGGGATACAGGGGGGACCGAGGGACCCAGTACTTC
CSARVGYRGDRGTQYF
>TRBD2|NA|TRBJ2-1|15|TRBV7-2
TGTGCCAGCAAACTTAGCGGGAGCTCCTACAATGAGCAGTTCTTC
CASKLSGSSYNEQFF
>TRBD1|few|TRBJ2-1|16|TRBV11-2
TGTGCCAGCAGCTTATCGGGACAGCCTTCCTACAATGAGCAGTTCTTC
CASSLSGQPSYNEQFF
>NA|many|TRBJ1-2|13|TRBV20-1
TGCAGTGCTAGGATGACAGCTAACTATGGCTACACCTTC
CSARMTANYGYTF
>NA|few|TRBJ2-3|16|TRBV10-3
TGTGCCATCAGTGAGTCGAGAGGGGTTATCACAGATACGCAGTATTTT
CAISESRGVITDTQYF
>NA|NA|TRBJ2-1|12|TRBV3-1
TGTGCCAGCAGCCGCGGACCCAATGAGCAGTTCTTC
CASSRGPNEQFF
>NA|few|TRBJ2-1|10|TRBV20-1
TGCAGTGCTAGGGAAAATGAGCAGTTCTTC
CSARENEQFF
>NA|NA|TRBJ2-5|13|TRBV20-1
TGCAGTACCTATGAGGGGGGGCAAGAGACCCAGTACTTC
CSTYEGGQETQYF
>NA|NA|TRBJ2-1|16|TRBV5-1
TGCGCCAGCAGCTTGTACGGACATATCGCCGACAATGAGCAGTTCTTC
CASSLYGHIADNEQFF
>TRBD1|NA|TRBJ2-1|16|TRBV29-1
TGCAGCGCGGGGCCACGACCGGGACAGGGGTTCGATGAGCAGTTCTTC
CSAGPRPGQGFDEQFF
>NA|NA|TRBJ2-7|15|TRBV7-9
TGTGCCAGCAGCTTGGGGGCAGGGAATATCTACGAGCAGTACTTC
CASSLGAGNIYEQYF
>TRBD1|few|TRBJ2-5|16|TRBV7-3
TGTGCCAGCAGCACGCTAGGACAGGGGTTGGGAGAGACCCAGTACTTC
CASSTLGQGLGETQYF
>TRBD1|few|TRBJ2-2|16|TRBV4-1
TGCGCCAGCAGCCAAAACAGGGGATGGATCACCGGGGAGCTGTTTTTT
CASSQNRGWITGELFF
>NA|few|TRBJ1-1|14|TRBV6-5
TGTGCCAGCAGTTACTCGAGCGACAGTATTTTGTCTTTCTTT
CASSYSSDSILSFF
>NA|NA|TRBJ2-5|15|TRBV5-1
TGCGCCAGCAGCTCATACTACCAAAGTGGGGGGACCCAGTACTTC
CASSSYYQSGGTQYF
>NA|few|TRBJ1-1|12|TRBV28
TGTGCCAGCAGTTTAAGTAGGACTGAAGCTTTCTTT
CASSLSRTEAFF
>NA|NA|TRBJ2-7|14|TRBV29-1
TGCAGCGTTGAAGACAGGGACAAGGCCTACGAGCAGTACTTC
CSVEDRDKAYEQYF
>TRBD1|few|TRBJ2-7|16|TRBV24-1
TGTGCCACCAGTGATTTGAACCGACAGGGTTACTACGAGCAGTACTTC
CATSDLNRQGYYEQYF
>NA|NA|TRBJ2-7|14|TRBV28
TGTGCCAGCAGTTTCAAGGGCCGACCCTACGAGCAGTACTTC
CASSFKGRPYEQYF
>TRBD1|NA|TRBJ2-7|14|TRBV7-2
TGTGCCAGCATCTTCCCGGGACAGGGGACCGAGCAGTACTTC
CASIFPGQGTEQYF
>NA|many|TRBJ1-2|16|TRBV5-4
TGTGCCAGCAGCTTCCGACCCCAGGGTTTCGAGGATGGCTACACCTTC
CASSFRPQGFEDGYTF
>NA|few|TRBJ2-2|14|TRBV12-3/TRBV12-4
TGTGCCAGCAATGCCAGGGAGAACACCGGGGAGCTGTTTTTT
CASNARENTGELFF
>TRBD1|many|TRBJ1-5|15|TRBV12-3/TRBV12-4
TGTGCCAGCAGTCAAAGCGACAGGGCAGGCCAGCCCCAGCATTTT
CASSQSDRAGQPQHF
>TRBD2|NA|TRBJ2-1|15|TRBV2
TGTGCCAGCAGTGAAGTGCTAGCGGGGGTAGGTGAGCAGTTCTTC
CASSEVLAGVGEQFF
>NA|NA|TRBJ2-5|17|TRBV4-1
TGCGCCAGCAGCCACGCCGGGTCAACAGGGAATGGTGAGACCCAGTACTTC
CASSHAGSTGNGETQYF
>TRBD2|NA|TRBJ2-7|13|TRBV20-1
TGCAGTGCTAGAGCGGGGGGCTCCTACGAGCAGTACTTC
CSARAGGSYEQYF
>TRBD2|few|TRBJ2-1|16|TRBV27
TGTGCCAGCAGTTGGCTAGCGGGAAGCTCCTACAATGAGCAGTTCTTC
CASSWLAGSSYNEQFF